Below are 24 T cell receptor beta chains sequenced from a single sample in a study of T cells in Graves' hyperthyroidism and ophthalmopathy. RNA transcripts were the template for amplifying TCR beta CDR3 regions. The primer set for the first-round RT-PCR of the TCR CDR3 was HTBI. MiXCR, run by TCRdb on the multiplex PCR reads, gives a single entry per CDR3 protein. The profile covers approximately 400,000 distinct CDR3 sequences, with about 20% appearing a single time and about 4% taken by the ten largest. Sequencing used blood. The receptors here all came from a woman aged 18 to 35 with Graves' hyperthyroidism.

This clonotype was counted a single time. One junction end does not reproduce the germline sequence, and a read error may be involved. V is TRBV20-1 and J is TRBJ2-7; 10 bases fit TRBD2. Germline values: CDR1 DFQATT, CDR2 SNEGSKA (reference sequence). CDR3 length equals 14 residues. The CDR3 loop reads CSAPSGGGFDDQYF. CDR3 sequence (DNA): TGCAGTGCTCCCAGCGGGGGGGGCTTCGACGATCAGTACTTC.

To note about this clonotype: It is likely a read error, because the conserved phenylalanine at the end of the CDR3 is missing. The DNA is left out, because the CDR3 cannot be placed on it with certainty; the CDR3 is given as TCRdb lists it. The chain joins TRBV6-5 to TRBJ2-6; TRBD1, the D gene given by the table, was not confirmed from the DNA. Germline V lookup: CDR1 MNHEY, CDR2 SVGAGI. The CDR3 length is 15 residues, termini included. The CDR3 spells CASSSTASGANVLTV.

This clonotype came up a few times. The chain has TRBV6-5 and TRBJ1-1; D is perhaps TRBD1 (5 bases). This CDR3 comprises 13 residues. Germline V gene data show CDR1 as MNHEY and CDR2 as SVGAGI. The ends were cut back, 2 bases at V and 5 bases at J, with 9 bases in the middle. The CDR3 sequence: CASSYGGWTEAFF. The DNA of the CDR3 is TGTGCCAGCAGTTACGGGGGGTGGACTGAAGCTTTCTTT.

This clonotype was seen many times. The chain employs TRBV20-1 and TRBJ2-5; D may be TRBD2 (6 bases). This CDR3 contains 17 residues. V gave up 0 bases and J gave up 1 base, with 18 bases separating them. Germline CDR1 and CDR2: DFQATT and SNEGSKA (reference sequence). Here the CDR3 reads CSARDFMAREPQETQYF. The DNA of the CDR3 is TGCAGTGCTAGAGATTTCATGGCGCGGGAACCCCAAGAGACCCAGTACTTC.

There are a few counts of this clonotype. The chain links TRBV4-1 to TRBJ2-2; no clear D gene. The CDR3 length is 16 residues. V gave up 4 bases and J gave up 0 bases, with 12 bases separating them. Looked up from germline, CDR1 is MGHRA and CDR2 is YSYEKL. CDR3 residues: CASSLAPKSNTGELFF. Here the CDR3 DNA reads TGCGCCAGCAGCCTCGCGCCGAAATCGAACACCGGGGAGCTGTTTTTT.

This clonotype was counted many times. The chain combines TRBV7-3 with TRBJ2-5; 12 positions match TRBD1. Looked up from germline, CDR1 is SGHTA and CDR2 is FQGTGA. The CDR3 length is 20 residues. J was trimmed by 0 bases and V by 0 bases; bases with no gene match: 11. Here the CDR3 reads CASSLTPGQGAWKDQETQYF. CDR3 DNA: TGTGCCAGCAGCTTAACCCCGGGACAGGGGGCGTGGAAGGACCAAGAGACCCAGTACTTC.

This clonotype was seen at least ten times. This rearrangement joins TRBV12-3 or TRBV12-4 to TRBJ1-2; D ambiguous. This CDR3 comprises 17 residues. V lost 7 bases, J lost 3 bases, and 24 bases lay in between. CDR3 residues: CASTQGDGYRLHYGYTF. The CDR3, as DNA: TGTGCCAGCACCCAAGGAGACGGATACCGGTTACACTATGGCTACACCTTC.

This clonotype was counted ten times or more. The rearrangement uses TRBV20-1 and TRBJ1-1; D possibly corresponds to TRBD1 (6 bases). This CDR3 spans 13 amino acids. The germline CDR1 and CDR2 sequences are DFQATT and SNEGSKA (reference sequence). Trimming shortened V by 2 bases and J by 4 bases, and 11 bases separated the two germline ends. In DNA form, the CDR3 reads TGCAGTGCTAGACCAGGGGTGGGCACTGAAGCTTTCTTT. This translates into CSARPGVGTEAFF.

This clonotype was observed many times. This chain connects TRBV2 to TRBJ2-2; maybe TRBD1 (5 bases). This CDR3 is 12 amino acids long. The V end was cut by 10 bases, the J end by 5 bases, with 11 bases between. The germline V gene encodes CDR1 SNHLY and CDR2 FYNNEI. The CDR3 here is CAILDTTGELFF. CDR3 nucleotide sequence: TGTGCCATCCTGGACACGACCGGGGAGCTGTTTTTT.

This chain uses TRBV24-1 with TRBJ1-2; D call uncertain. The CDR3 has 13 amino acids. The V and J ends lost 4 bases and 2 bases respectively, with 7 bases between them. Per germline, CDR1 KGHDR and CDR2 SFDVKD. CDR3 loop: CATSEAGNYGYTF. Here the CDR3 DNA reads TGTGCCACCAGTGAGGCCGGGAACTATGGCTACACCTTC.

This clonotype came up many times. The chain carries TRBV6-1 and TRBJ1-2; TRBD1 agrees at 7 bases. V trimming: 6 bases; J trimming: 10 bases; junction bases outside the gene matches: 11. Germline V gives CDR1 MNHNS, CDR2 SASEGT. The CDR3 has 13 amino acids. The CDR3 DNA sequence: TGTGCCAGCAGCCCTTTAAACACAGGGGACTACACCTTC. This translates into CASSPLNTGDYTF.

This clonotype was seen only a few times. V is TRBV20-1 and J is TRBJ1-1; D is undetermined. The germline CDR1 and CDR2 sequences are DFQATT and SNEGSKA (reference sequence). Between the trimmed V and J ends, which lost 0 bases and 3 bases, there was a span of 11 bases. CDR3 length equals 14 residues. The CDR3 reads CSARDGKGDTEAFF. CDR3 DNA sequence: TGCAGTGCTAGAGATGGTAAGGGTGACACTGAAGCTTTCTTT.

This clonotype has at least ten counts. The chain employs TRBV2 and TRBJ1-2; D remains unclear. Trimming took 3 bases from V and 4 from J, leaving 15 bases between them. The CDR3 has 15 amino acids. Germline values: CDR1 SNHLY, CDR2 FYNNEI. CDR3 DNA sequence: TGTGCCAGCAGTGATGGGATGGACCTGATCTATGGCTACACCTTC. Its protein product is CASSDGMDLIYGYTF.

Concerning this clonotype itself: This may be a read error, as it is one base from a much larger clone. The rearrangement uses TRBV7-9 and TRBJ2-7; 8 positions agree with TRBD1. V shed 5 bases and J 3 bases; nucleotides not matched to a gene: 6. Per the germline V gene, CDR1 is SEHNR and CDR2 is FQNEAQ (reference sequence). There are 14 residues in the CDR3. The CDR3 DNA reads TGTGCCAGCAGCCACCGGGACAGGTACTACGAGCAGTACGTC. Translated, it gives CASSHRDRYYEQYV.

J is TRBJ2-7 and V is TRBV3-1; weak D call: TRBD2 (6 bases). This CDR3 comprises 14 residues. CDR1 and CDR2 (germline): LGHDT, YNNKEL (reference sequence). Trimming took 2 bases from V and 0 from J, leaving 8 bases between them. The CDR3 here is CASSQRGNSYEQYF. CDR3 coding DNA: TGTGCCAGCAGCCAACGGGGGAACTCCTACGAGCAGTACTTC.

V gene TRBV24-1 combines with J gene TRBJ2-5; D remains ambiguous. The CDR3 length is 13 residues. The germline CDR1 and CDR2 sequences are KGHDR and SFDVKD. The V gene lost 3 bases and the J gene lost 7 bases, with 11 bases spanning the gap. DNA of the CDR3: TGTGCCACCAGTGATACAGCAGCAGGGACCCAGTACTTC. Translation gives CATSDTAAGTQYF.

This clonotype was observed at least ten times. A read error is possible here, since a much larger clone lies one base away. In nucleotides, the CDR3 is TGTGCCAGCAGTTTAGGCCAACCCTACGGGCAGTACTTC. Its protein product is CASSLGQPYGQYF. This rearrangement joins TRBV12-3 or TRBV12-4 to TRBJ2-7, with unresolved D. The CDR3 runs to 13 residues.

The sample holds many counts of this clonotype. This chain joins TRBV2 and TRBJ2-2; D is perhaps TRBD1 (6 bases). Germline V gene lookup returns CDR1 SNHLY and CDR2 FYNNEI. V shed 6 bases and J shed 4 bases, with 9 bases lying between them. The CDR3 covers 13 residues. The CDR3 protein is CASRGAATGELFF. For the CDR3, the DNA is TGTGCCAGCAGGGGGGCGGCCACCGGGGAGCTGTTTTTT.

This clonotype came up many times. The chain uses TRBV12-3 or TRBV12-4 and TRBJ2-5; D might be TRBD1 (5 bases). V dropped 7 bases and J dropped 5 bases, with 14 bases sitting between them. The CDR3 consists of 13 residues. The CDR3 DNA is TGTGCCAGCACCCGAGACAGAGCGGAGACCCAGTACTTC. Translated: CASTRDRAETQYF.

The CDR3 is CASSSPRVTEAFF. CDR3 nucleotides: TGTGCCAGCAGCTCTCCCAGGGTCACTGAAGCTTTCTTT. The chain is built from TRBV3-1 and TRBJ1-1; TRBD1 is a possible D gene (5 bases). This CDR3 spans 13 amino acids. Trimming pared 5 bases from V and 4 bases from J, leaving 11 bases between. CDR1 and CDR2 from the germline V gene are LGHDT and YNNKEL (reference sequence).

This clonotype was observed many times. The chain couples TRBV6-5 to TRBJ1-1, with a weak D call TRBD1 (5 bases). The CDR3 has 16 residues. V was cut by 2 bases and J by 0 bases, with 13 bases left in between. The germline V gene encodes CDR1 MNHEY and CDR2 SVGAGI. The CDR3: CASSYGAGSMNTEAFF. CDR3 DNA sequence: TGTGCCAGCAGTTACGGGGCAGGGTCCATGAACACTGAAGCTTTCTTT.

In its sample, this clonotype was seen many times. The chain links TRBV20-1 to TRBJ1-1, with D maybe TRBD1 (6 bases). Germline V gene lookup returns CDR1 DFQATT and CDR2 SNEGSKA (reference sequence). Trimming pared 4 bases from V and 0 bases from J, leaving 18 bases between. This CDR3 region has 16 residues. This chain's CDR3 is CSATLRTGALNTEAFF. The DNA of the CDR3 is TGCAGTGCTACACTCAGGACGGGGGCCTTGAACACTGAAGCTTTCTTT.

This clonotype was detected ten times or more. The CDR3 bases are TGTGCCAGCAGTGAAGGGACAGGGGGTAGCTCCTACGAGCAGTACTTC. The encoded protein is CASSEGTGGSSYEQYF. This rearrangement joins TRBV6-1 to TRBJ2-7, with TRBD1 identical over 10 bases. The CDR3 is 16 residues long. Per germline, CDR1 MNHNS and CDR2 SASEGT. Trimming at V came to 1 base and at J to 0 bases, leaving 3 bases not matched to a gene.

In its sample, this clonotype was seen many times. The chain has TRBV6-5 and TRBJ2-7, with D possibly matching TRBD1 (7 bases). The CDR3 extends over 16 amino acids. Germline V gene data show CDR1 as MNHEY and CDR2 as SVGAGI. Deletions cut 1 base from V and 4 bases from J, with 17 bases between. The CDR3 DNA follows: TGTGCCAGCAGTTACTTAAGGCAGGGGGAGGATTACGAGCAGTACTTC. Its translation is CASSYLRQGEDYEQYF.